The 23 T cell receptor beta chains below come from one sample, sequenced in a study of blood T cell repertoires in COVID-19. The repertoire was sequenced with immunoSEQ multiplex PCR; TCRdb's copy has only in-frame clones and lacks some. The sample yields about 88,000 clones, 75% to 90% seen once. The specimen was peripheral blood. Receptors were obtained from a male donor with acute or convalescent COVID-19.

V gene TRBV2 combines with J gene TRBJ1-5; a weak D match, TRBD1 (6 bases). This CDR3 comprises 15 residues. Germline CDR1 is SNHLY and CDR2 is FYNNEI. The V end was cut by 6 bases, the J end by 3 bases, with 15 bases between. The CDR3 sequence is CASSAGDRNNQPQHF. In DNA, the CDR3 is TGTGCCAGCAGCGCCGGAGACAGGAACAATCAGCCCCAGCATTTT.

This clone was observed once. Here the CDR3 DNA reads TGTGCTAGTGGTTTGGTGTTCATAGCTAACTATGGCTACACCTTC. Its protein is CASGLVFIANYGYTF. The rearrangement joins TRBV12-5 to TRBJ1-2; D call uncertain. Germline CDR1 is LGHNT and CDR2 is FRNRAP. Trimming removed 0 bases from V and 0 bases from J, with 8 bases in between. The length of the CDR3 is 15 residues.

V gene TRBV24-1 combines with J gene TRBJ2-3, with 9 positions matching TRBD1. The length of the CDR3 is 15 residues. Germline loops: CDR1 KGHDR, CDR2 SFDVKD. Trimming cost V 3 bases and J 4 bases; bases outside gene matches: 4. The CDR3 sequence: CATSDQRQGADTQYF. The CDR3 DNA reads as TGTGCCACCAGTGATCAACGACAGGGGGCAGATACGCAGTATTTT.

The chain recombines TRBV19 with TRBJ2-5, with 7 bases fitting TRBD2. Germline assignment: CDR1 LNHDA and CDR2 SQIVND (reference sequence). There are 13 residues in the CDR3. V dropped 7 bases and J dropped 2; count of bases not matched to a gene: 4. In DNA, the CDR3 is TGTGCCAGTAAAGGGAGGGGTCAAGAGACCCAGTACTTC. Amino acid sequence: CASKGRGQETQYF.

V and J are TRBV29-1 and TRBJ2-1; the match to TRBD1 covers 7 bases. From germline, CDR1 is SQVTM and CDR2 ANQGSEA. V gave up 6 bases and J gave up 3 bases; unmatched junction bases: 5. This CDR3 has 13 residues. CDR3 in DNA: TGCAGCGTCAAAGGGGGCCTCTACAATGAGCAGTTCTTC. Translating it yields CSVKGGLYNEQFF.

The chain employs TRBV19 and TRBJ1-4, with 8 positions matching TRBD1. The V gene's germline CDR1 is LNHDA and CDR2 SQIVND (reference sequence). This CDR3 comprises 13 residues. Trimming at V came to 11 bases and at J to 2 bases, leaving 4 bases not matched to a gene. CDR3 DNA sequence: TGTGCCTTGAGGGACAGGACTAATGAAAAACTGTTTTTT. Protein sequence: CALRDRTNEKLFF.

The CDR3: CASSPGGGEKLFF. The CDR3 coding sequence is TGTGCCAGCTCACCAGGAGGAGGAGAAAAACTGTTTTTT. J is TRBJ1-4 and V is TRBV18; no clear D gene. The V and J ends lost 2 bases and 8 bases respectively, with 9 bases between them. The CDR3 consists of 13 residues. Germline CDR1 is KGHSH and CDR2 is LQKENI.

DNA for the CDR3: TGTGCCAGCAGCCAAGCGGAAGGGGTCTACGAGCAGTACTTC. It specifies CASSQAEGVYEQYF. V and J are TRBV3-1 (or the pseudogene TRBV3-2) and TRBJ2-7; D might be TRBD1 (5 bases). CDR1 is LGHDT and CDR2 is YNNKEL in the germline V gene (reference sequence). The CDR3 length is 14 residues. The germline V and J ends were trimmed by 1 base and 3 bases, with 10 bases remaining between them.

The rearrangement joins TRBV18 to TRBJ1-5; the D is unclear. The length of the CDR3 is 12 residues. Trimming shortened V by 4 bases and J by 4 bases, and 5 bases separated the two germline ends. The germline V gene has CDR1 KGHSH and CDR2 LQKENI. The CDR3 bases are TGTGCCAGCTCACGACAAAATCAGCCCCAGCATTTT. It translates to CASSRQNQPQHF.

V is TRBV29-1 and J is TRBJ2-1; 8 nucleotides line up with TRBD2. Germline V gene lookup returns CDR1 SQVTM and CDR2 ANQGSEA. J gave up 0 bases and V 2 bases, and 3 bases lay outside the gene matches. The CDR3 consists of 15 residues. As DNA, the CDR3 is TGCAGCGTTGAAAGGGCGGGGGGCTCCTACAATGAGCAGTTCTTC. Its translation: CSVERAGGSYNEQFF.

About this clone itself: This sample also contains other DNA sequences that code for the same CDR3. This chain links TRBV18 with TRBJ1-2; 8 nucleotides align to TRBD1. The germline V gene encodes CDR1 KGHSH and CDR2 LQKENI. The ends lost 2 bases at V and 6 bases at J; junction bases unmatched: 2. The CDR3 is made up of 13 amino acids. The CDR3 spells CASSPGQGDGYTF. CDR3 coding DNA: TGTGCCAGCTCACCAGGACAGGGCGATGGCTACACCTTC.

The V and J genes are TRBV5-1 and TRBJ2-2; TRBD1 aligns across 7 bases. The CDR3 extends over 17 amino acids. V gave up 0 bases and J gave up 4 bases; unmatched junction bases: 9. CDR1 and CDR2 from the germline V gene are SGHRS and YFSETQ. The CDR3 reads CASSLDGTGEGTGELFF. In nucleotides, the CDR3 is TGCGCCAGCAGCTTGGATGGAACAGGGGAAGGCACCGGGGAGCTGTTTTTT. The whole variable domain, filled in from reference TRBV5-1 and TRBJ2-2, reads KAGVTQTPRYLIKTRGQQVTLSCSPISGHRSVSWYQQTPGQGLQFLFEYFSETQRNKGNFPGRFSGRQFSNSRSEMNVSTLELGDSALYLCASSLDGTGEGTGELFFGEGSRLTVL.

This clone was picked up one time. V is TRBV6-1 and J is TRBJ1-5, with a possible D match to TRBD1 (6 bases). CDR1 and CDR2 from the germline V gene are MNHNS and SASEGT. Trimming took off 0 bases at V and 4 bases at J, with 13 bases between the two ends. The CDR3 sequence is 16 residues long. The CDR3 loop reads CASSEAIGQGNQPQHF. The CDR3 nucleotides are TGTGCCAGCAGTGAAGCGATCGGCCAGGGGAATCAGCCCCAGCATTTT.

The chain joins TRBV5-1 to TRBJ2-1; no definite D call. V was cut by 0 bases and J by 5 bases, with 9 bases left in between. This CDR3 region has 14 residues. Germline assignment: CDR1 SGHRS and CDR2 YFSETQ. The CDR3: CASSLGDKHNEQFF. CDR3 coding DNA: TGCGCCAGCAGCTTGGGCGACAAACACAATGAGCAGTTCTTC. The whole variable domain, filled in from reference TRBV5-1 and TRBJ2-1, reads KAGVTQTPRYLIKTRGQQVTLSCSPISGHRSVSWYQQTPGQGLQFLFEYFSETQRNKGNFPGRFSGRQFSNSRSEMNVSTLELGDSALYLCASSLGDKHNEQFFGPGTRLTVL.

The gene calls are TRBV7-6 and TRBJ1-4, with 8 bases lining up with TRBD1. Per the germline V gene, CDR1 is SGHVS and CDR2 is FNYEAQ. V shed 2 bases, J shed 7 bases, and the junction held 9 bases outside the gene matches. The CDR3 extends over 16 amino acids. CDR3 coding DNA: TGTGCCAGCAGCTTAACGAATGCAGGGGGCGGTGAAAAACTGTTTTTT. It is translated as CASSLTNAGGGEKLFF.

The J gene is TRBJ2-7, the V gene TRBV15; D perhaps matches TRBD2 (6 bases). CDR1 LNHNV and CDR2 YYDKDF come from the germline V gene (reference sequence). CDR3 length: 15 residues. V lost 4 bases and J lost 4, with 17 bases in between. CDR3 in DNA: TGTGCCACCAGCACCAGCGGGCCTGGTATATACGAGCAGTACTTC. It yields the protein CATSTSGPGIYEQYF.

This chain joins TRBV19 and TRBJ1-2, with 7 bases that match TRBD1. Germline V gives CDR1 LNHDA, CDR2 SQIVND (reference sequence). The CDR3 totals 16 residues. The CDR3 here is CATSPSGTATNYGYTF. The CDR3, as DNA: TGTGCTACATCCCCTTCCGGGACAGCGACTAACTATGGCTACACCTTC.

The genes are TRBV6-6 and TRBJ2-1; tentatively, D is TRBD2 (5 bases). Germline CDR1 and CDR2: MNHNY and SVGAGI (reference sequence). V dropped 2 bases and J dropped 7 bases, with 9 bases sitting between them. There are 13 residues in the CDR3. DNA for the CDR3: TGTGCCAGCAGTTACGAGGGTAAGAATGAGCAGTTCTTC. Protein product: CASSYEGKNEQFF.

The V call is TRBV5-5, the J call TRBJ2-1; possible D gene TRBD2, 6 bases. This CDR3 contains 14 residues. Per germline, CDR1 SGHKS and CDR2 YYEKEE (reference sequence). V was trimmed by 6 bases and J by 6 bases, leaving 16 bases between them. The CDR3, as DNA: TGTGCCAGCACCTCCGATGGGAGGAGCAATGAGCAGTTCTTC. The encoded protein is CASTSDGRSNEQFF.

The chain carries TRBV19 and TRBJ2-5, with 16 bases aligning to TRBD2. The CDR3 runs to 15 residues. Per germline, CDR1 LNHDA and CDR2 SQIVND (reference sequence). After removal of 5 bases from V and 5 bases from J, the junction contained 2 bases not matched to a gene. In nucleotides, the CDR3 is TGTGCCAGTAGTTCGGGACTAGCGGGGGGGGAGACCCAGTACTTC. It specifies CASSSGLAGGETQYF.

The gene calls are TRBV7-6 and TRBJ2-5, with TRBD2 identical over 8 bases. Germline V gene data show CDR1 as SGHVS and CDR2 as FNYEAQ. This CDR3 contains 16 residues. V shed 4 bases and J 3 bases; nucleotides not matched to a gene: 10. The CDR3 nucleotides read TGTGCCAGCAGCTCTCGTTCGCGGGGGGCTGAAGAGACCCAGTACTTC. Its translation: CASSSRSRGAEETQYF.

V is TRBV19 and J is TRBJ2-3; 10 bases match TRBD2. Germline V gene sequence: CDR1 LNHDA, CDR2 SQIVND (reference sequence). Germline trimming cut 7 bases from V and 4 bases from J; bases unmatched to any gene: 2. The CDR3 has 13 amino acids. Here the CDR3 reads CASTSGGADTQYF. DNA of the CDR3: TGTGCCAGTACTAGCGGGGGCGCAGATACGCAGTATTTT.

The CDR3 coding sequence is TGCAGTGCTAGTCCCTCAGGGGTCGGCACTGAAGCTTTCTTT. Translating it yields CSASPSGVGTEAFF. The V gene is TRBV20-1, the J gene TRBJ1-1; D perhaps matches TRBD1 (6 bases). V dropped 3 bases and J dropped 4 bases, with 15 bases sitting between them. This CDR3 region has 14 residues. Germline assignment: CDR1 DFQATT and CDR2 SNEGSKA (reference sequence).